The 22 T cell receptor beta chains below come from one sample, sequenced in a study of cytomegalovirus exposure and HLA in healthy donors. Primers included in the PCR were 60 Vbeta and 13 Jbeta primers. Repertoires were generated with immunoSEQ multiplex PCR, while TCRdb's copy carries only in-frame clones and drops some. Found here are about 160,000 clones, 80% of them singletons; the top ten hold around 4.3%. The sample comprised PBMCs. The receptors here all came from a man aged 30 to 45 in good health and CMV-seronegative.

This clone was found once. The J gene is TRBJ2-6, the V gene TRBV30, with TRBD1 matching 8 bases. The V gene's germline CDR1 is GTSNPN and CDR2 SVGIG (reference sequence). V shed 1 base, J shed 0 bases, and the junction held 8 bases outside the gene matches. The CDR3 spans 18 residues. CDR3 bases: TGTGCCTGGAGTGCCTTAGGGACAGGACGCTCTGGGGCCAACGTCCTGACTTTC. It yields the protein CAWSALGTGRSGANVLTF.

J is TRBJ1-5 and V is TRBV5-6, with D maybe TRBD1 (5 bases). The V gene lost 0 bases and the J gene lost 7 bases, with 17 bases spanning the gap. The CDR3 runs 16 residues. Germline lookup yields CDR1 SGHDT and CDR2 YYEEEE. CDR3 DNA: TGTGCCAGCAGCTTGGGGGACTCGATACCCAAACAGCCCCAGCATTTT. Residues: CASSLGDSIPKQPQHF.

This chain links TRBV28 with TRBJ2-1; 7 nucleotides line up with TRBD2. The CDR3 spans 14 residues. Per germline, CDR1 MDHEN and CDR2 SYDVKM. The J segment lost 0 bases and the V segment lost 10 bases, leaving 6 bases of the junction unmatched. The CDR3 is CAIVSGNSYNEQFF. CDR3 DNA: TGTGCCATCGTAAGCGGGAACTCCTACAATGAGCAGTTCTTC.

As concerns this clone: Other nucleotide sequences in the sample specify the same CDR3. J is TRBJ2-7 and V is TRBV30; D perhaps matches TRBD2 (5 bases). Per germline, CDR1 GTSNPN and CDR2 SVGIG (reference sequence). Trimming took off 2 bases at V and 0 bases at J, with 8 bases between the two ends. The CDR3 is made up of 13 amino acids. The CDR3 DNA sequence: TGTGCCTGGAGTCGGGGATCCTCCTACGAGCAGTACTTC. Protein sequence: CAWSRGSSYEQYF.

J is TRBJ2-1 and V is TRBV28, with a tentative D call TRBD2 (5 bases). There are 15 residues in the CDR3. The germline V and J ends were trimmed by 6 bases and 4 bases, with 16 bases remaining between them. Germline V CDR1 and CDR2: MDHEN, SYDVKM. The CDR3 here is CASSPRGQVYNEQFF. The CDR3 nucleotides read TGTGCCAGCAGCCCGAGAGGGCAGGTGTACAATGAGCAGTTCTTC.

The sample holds a few counts of this clone. This chain joins TRBV6-6 and TRBJ1-2; 9 bases align to TRBD1. CDR3 length: 15 residues. Losses at the gene ends were 2 bases for V and 7 bases for J; bases not matched to a gene: 8. Germline V gives CDR1 MNHNY, CDR2 SVGAGI (reference sequence). CDR3 DNA sequence: TGTGCCAGCAGTTACCCACCGGGACAGGGAAGTGGCTACACCTTC. It yields the protein CASSYPPGQGSGYTF.

This clone occurred once. The genes are TRBV28 and TRBJ2-3; TRBD2 matches at 13 bases. Germline loops: CDR1 MDHEN, CDR2 SYDVKM. V was pared by 2 bases and J by 6 bases, with 8 bases of the junction left unmatched. This CDR3 contains 17 residues. The CDR3 DNA follows: TGTGCCAGCAGTTTAAGCCTACTAGCGGGGGGGCAGGATACGCAGTATTTT. Protein sequence: CASSLSLLAGGQDTQYF.

The chain uses TRBV4-1 and TRBJ2-5, with D uncertain. The germline V gene has CDR1 MGHRA and CDR2 YSYEKL. This CDR3 comprises 14 residues. V was trimmed by 1 base and J by 0 bases, leaving 6 bases between them. CDR3 nucleotide sequence: TGCGCCAGCAGCCAAGCCCAGTACCAAGAGACCCAGTACTTC. It codes for CASSQAQYQETQYF.

This chain uses TRBV27 with TRBJ1-5; D is ambiguous. The V end was cut by 3 bases, the J end by 7 bases, with 10 bases between. The CDR3 contains 13 residues. The germline V gene encodes CDR1 MNHEY and CDR2 SMNVEV (reference sequence). CDR3 sequence reads: CASSFAAGQPQHF. CDR3 nucleotides: TGTGCCAGCAGTTTTGCCGCGGGGCAGCCCCAGCATTTT.

The table lists this clone with a few counts. The chain uses TRBV7-9 and TRBJ2-1; possible D gene TRBD2, 6 bases. In germline, CDR1 is SEHNR, CDR2 FQNEAQ (reference sequence). There are 14 residues in the CDR3. Trimming pared 7 bases from V and 5 bases from J, leaving 15 bases between. The CDR3 protein is CASNTGLLNNEQFF. CDR3 DNA: TGTGCCAGCAACACCGGACTATTAAACAATGAGCAGTTCTTC.

The chain uses TRBV9 and TRBJ1-5; 9 bases are shared with TRBD1. This CDR3 has 13 amino acids. CDR1 and CDR2 (germline): SGDLS, YYNGEE. V trimming: 4 bases; J trimming: 7 bases; junction bases outside the gene matches: 3. In DNA form, the CDR3 reads TGTGCCAGCAGCCGACAGGGGGGGCAGCCCCAGCATTTT. It codes for CASSRQGGQPQHF.

V is TRBV14 and J is TRBJ1-6, with D perhaps TRBD1 (5 bases). V shed 1 base and J shed 7 bases, with 8 bases lying between them. This CDR3 comprises 14 residues. Germline loops: CDR1 SGHDN, CDR2 FVKESK. CDR3 DNA: TGTGCCAGCAGCCAAGTAGGGGAAAATTCACCCCTCCACTTT. Its translation is CASSQVGENSPLHF.

The gene calls are TRBV6-1 and TRBJ2-3, with a tentative D call TRBD1 (8 bases). Germline V gene sequence: CDR1 MNHNS, CDR2 SASEGT. Trimming cost V 4 bases and J 14 bases, with 13 bases left between them. The CDR3 has 11 amino acids. Here the CDR3 reads CASSAYRGGYF. As DNA, the CDR3 is TGTGCCAGCAGTGCCTACAGGGGGGGGTATTTT.

This chain connects TRBV19 to TRBJ2-7; D not certain. The CDR3 contains 13 residues. The V gene's germline CDR1 is LNHDA and CDR2 SQIVND (reference sequence). The germline V and J ends were trimmed by 5 bases and 5 bases, with 13 bases remaining between them. This CDR3 is CASSDLLRNEQYF. DNA for the CDR3: TGTGCCAGTAGTGACCTTTTGCGGAACGAGCAGTACTTC.

The chain employs TRBV5-6 and TRBJ2-1; 9 bases fit TRBD2. The CDR3 runs to 16 residues. The V segment lost 0 bases and the J segment 4 bases; nucleotides outside the gene matches: 5. From germline, CDR1 is SGHDT and CDR2 YYEEEE. The CDR3 spells CASSLEASGAYNEQFF. The CDR3 DNA is TGTGCCAGCAGCTTGGAGGCTAGCGGGGCTTACAATGAGCAGTTCTTC.

V and J are TRBV27 and TRBJ1-1; 7 nucleotides align to TRBD1. Per the germline V gene, CDR1 is MNHEY and CDR2 is SMNVEV (reference sequence). V dropped 3 bases and J dropped 3; count of bases not matched to a gene: 4. The CDR3 is 14 residues long. The CDR3 here is CASSFTGVDTEAFF. CDR3 nucleotides: TGTGCCAGCAGTTTTACAGGGGTCGACACTGAAGCTTTCTTT.

V and J are TRBV28 and TRBJ2-7; a weak D match, TRBD1 (5 bases). Trimming took 2 bases from V and 7 from J, leaving 12 bases between them. This CDR3 is built from 13 residues. The germline gives CDR1 MDHEN, CDR2 SYDVKM. The CDR3 loop is CASSLPGPGEQYF. The CDR3 DNA follows: TGTGCCAGCAGTTTACCAGGGCCGGGTGAGCAGTACTTC.

V is TRBV7-2 and J is TRBJ2-3; TRBD1 might be the D (6 bases). The germline gives CDR1 SGHTA, CDR2 FQGNSA. Trimming pared 3 bases from V and 7 bases from J, leaving 14 bases between. The CDR3 runs to 14 residues. The CDR3 DNA sequence: TGTGCCAGCAGCTTTTCAGGGGTAGTAAATACGCAGTATTTT. This translates into CASSFSGVVNTQYF.

In this sample, this clone turned up once. The V gene is TRBV9, the J gene TRBJ1-1; no clear D gene. Between the trimmed V and J ends, which lost 1 base and 4 bases, there was a span of 11 bases. CDR1 SGDLS and CDR2 YYNGEE come from the germline V gene. The CDR3 spans 14 residues. The CDR3 DNA reads as TGTGCCAGCAGCGTACCCGGGGATGGCACTGAAGCTTTCTTT. This translates into CASSVPGDGTEAFF.

This chain joins TRBV9 and TRBJ2-1; 11 nucleotides align to TRBD2. V was pared by 3 bases and J by 8 bases, with 7 bases of the junction left unmatched. The CDR3 consists of 15 residues. Germline assignment: CDR1 SGDLS and CDR2 YYNGEE. The DNA of the CDR3 is TGTGCCAGCAGCGGTAGCGGGGGGGCCTTGGATGAGCAGTTCTTC. Its translation is CASSGSGGALDEQFF.

The chain has TRBV28 and TRBJ1-1; maybe TRBD1 (5 bases). Germline values: CDR1 MDHEN, CDR2 SYDVKM. The CDR3 spans 13 residues. V was cut by 5 bases and J by 8 bases, with 15 bases left in between. This CDR3 reads CASSPQGLSEAFF. CDR3 nucleotides: TGTGCCAGCAGTCCCCAGGGTCTATCCGAAGCTTTCTTT. The full variable domain, with the rest looked up from reference TRBV28 and TRBJ1-1, is DVKVTQSSRYLVKRTGEKVFLECVQDMDHENMFWYRQDPGLGLRLIYFSYDVKMKEKGDIPEGYSVSREKKERFSLILESASTNQTSMYLCASSPQGLSEAFFGQGTRLTVV.

This clone was counted between two and nine times. The chain couples TRBV19 to TRBJ2-4; 15 nucleotides match TRBD2. Germline trimming cut 3 bases from V and 8 bases from J; bases unmatched to any gene: 5. Germline CDR1 LNHDA, CDR2 SQIVND (reference sequence). The CDR3 is 16 residues long. The CDR3 is CASSIRTSGRGDIQYF. The CDR3 DNA reads as TGTGCCAGTAGTATTCGGACTAGCGGGAGGGGTGACATTCAGTACTTC.